Shown below are 11 T cell receptor beta chains from a single sample sequenced in a study of blood T cell repertoires in COVID-19. Method: immunoSEQ multiplex PCR; TCRdb's copy keeps in-frame clones and lacks some. The sample records about 360,000 clones, about 86% being singletons. The sample comprised peripheral blood. Every receptor here comes from a woman aged 55-69 years with COVID-19, enrolled during active disease.

V is TRBV12-5 and J is TRBJ2-1, with TRBD1 identical over 8 bases. CDR3 length: 17 amino acids. V lost 1 base to trimming and J lost 6 bases; unmatched junction nucleotides: 11. Germline V gene data show CDR1 as LGHNT and CDR2 as FRNRAP. The CDR3, as DNA: TGTGCTAGTGGTTTGGACCCGGGACAGGTTGTACCCAATGAGCAGTTCTTC. It translates to CASGLDPGQVVPNEQFF.

CDR3 residues: CASSQLAGGPDTQYF. The CDR3 DNA follows: TGTGCCAGCAGCCAGTTAGCGGGGGGCCCAGATACGCAGTATTTT. J is TRBJ2-3 and V is TRBV3-1 (or the pseudogene TRBV3-2); 10 bases match TRBD2. Germline loops: CDR1 LGHDT, CDR2 YNNKEL (reference sequence). The CDR3 sequence is 15 residues long. J was trimmed by 4 bases and V by 3 bases; bases with no gene match: 4.

This clone was observed a single time. The chain joins TRBV5-1 to TRBJ2-2; D might be TRBD1 (6 bases). There are 16 residues in the CDR3. The V end lost 0 bases, the J end lost 2 bases, and 11 bases lay between the germline ends. Germline lookup yields CDR1 SGHRS and CDR2 YFSETQ. DNA of the CDR3: TGCGCCAGCAGCTTGGTTGTGGGACAAAACACCGGGGAGCTGTTTTTT. It translates to CASSLVVGQNTGELFF.

This clone was counted once. The chain is built from TRBV5-4 and TRBJ2-1; 8 nucleotides line up with TRBD2. Germline CDR1 SGHNT, CDR2 YYREEE (reference sequence). This CDR3 contains 15 residues. Trimming at V came to 1 base and at J to 6 bases, leaving 6 bases not matched to a gene. DNA for the CDR3: TGTGCCAGCAGCTTGAACGGGGGGGGCTCCAATGAGCAGTTCTTC. Protein sequence: CASSLNGGGSNEQFF. The whole variable domain, filled in from reference TRBV5-4 and TRBJ2-1, reads ETGVTQSPTHLIKTRGQQVTLRCSSQSGHNTVSWYQQALGQGPQFIFQYYREEENGRGNFPPRFSGLQFPNYSSELNVNALELDDSALYLCASSLNGGGSNEQFFGPGTRLTVL.

This clone showed up just a few times. The chain uses TRBV10-1 and TRBJ1-5; D unclear. The CDR3 loop spans 12 amino acids. The germline V gene encodes CDR1 WNHNN and CDR2 SYGVQD (reference sequence). V lost 2 bases, J lost 11 bases, and 10 bases lay in between. This chain's CDR3 is CASSERHKTQHF. The DNA for the CDR3 is TGCGCCAGCAGTGAGCGACACAAGACCCAGCATTTT.

The rearrangement links TRBV7-2 to TRBJ2-3; 7 nucleotides match TRBD2. J gave up 6 bases and V 0 bases, and 3 bases lay outside the gene matches. Germline values: CDR1 SGHTA, CDR2 FQGNSA. This CDR3 is built from 14 residues. The CDR3 protein is CASSLAGGRDTQYF. CDR3 bases: TGTGCCAGCAGCTTAGCCGGGGGGAGGGATACGCAGTATTTT.

V is TRBV5-1 and J is TRBJ2-3, with TRBD2 matching 16 bases. Germline V gene lookup returns CDR1 SGHRS and CDR2 YFSETQ. This CDR3 contains 19 residues. The ends lost 4 bases at V and 4 bases at J; junction bases unmatched: 12. For the CDR3, the DNA is TGCGCCAGCAGCCCGGGACTAGCGGGGGGGCCTGGTTTTGCAGATACGCAGTATTTT. The encoded protein is CASSPGLAGGPGFADTQYF.

As DNA, the CDR3 is TGTGCCAGCAGCCCCCGGGACAGAGACTACGAGCAGTACTTC. Amino acids: CASSPRDRDYEQYF. V gene TRBV7-9 combines with J gene TRBJ2-7, with 7 bases that match TRBD1. Unmatched junction bases numbered 7, after V lost 5 bases and J lost 3 bases. The CDR3 runs 14 residues. CDR1 SEHNR and CDR2 FQNEAQ come from the germline V gene (reference sequence). The full variable domain, in which reference TRBV7-9 and TRBJ2-7 provide the parts outside the CDR3, is DTGVSQNPRHKITKRGQNVTFRCDPISEHNRLYWYRQTLGQGPEFLTYFQNEAQLEKSRLLSDRFSAERPKGSFSTLEIQRTEQGDSAMYLCASSPRDRDYEQYFGPGTRLTVT.

This clone was counted a few times. The same CDR3 is also encoded by other DNA sequences in this sample. The rearrangement uses TRBV5-4 and TRBJ1-6; D is ambiguous. Trimming cost V 4 bases and J 7 bases, with 6 bases left between them. CDR1 and CDR2 (germline): SGHNT, YYREEE (reference sequence). This CDR3 spans 12 amino acids. For the CDR3, the DNA is TGTGCCAGCAGCGAGTCGAATTCACCCCTCCACTTT. It codes for CASSESNSPLHF. Filled out from reference TRBV5-4 and TRBJ1-6, the complete variable domain reads ETGVTQSPTHLIKTRGQQVTLRCSSQSGHNTVSWYQQALGQGPQFIFQYYREEENGRGNFPPRFSGLQFPNYSSELNVNALELDDSALYLCASSESNSPLHFGNGTRLTVT.

The rearrangement joins TRBV5-5 to TRBJ1-6, with D maybe TRBD1 (6 bases). CDR1 SGHKS and CDR2 YYEKEE come from the germline V gene (reference sequence). V was cut by 4 bases and J by 7 bases, with 18 bases left in between. The CDR3 contains 16 residues. The CDR3 spells CASSKQGLGTNSPLHF. The CDR3 DNA reads as TGTGCCAGCAGCAAACAGGGCCTTGGTACGAATTCACCCCTCCACTTT.

The chain uses TRBV5-1 and TRBJ2-5; TRBD1 agrees at 8 bases. With V trimmed by 4 bases and J by 2 bases, 4 bases remained unmatched. The CDR3 is 14 amino acids. Germline CDR1 and CDR2: SGHRS and YFSETQ. The CDR3 loop reads CASSGTGDQETQYF. As DNA, the CDR3 is TGCGCCAGCAGCGGGACAGGAGATCAAGAGACCCAGTACTTC.